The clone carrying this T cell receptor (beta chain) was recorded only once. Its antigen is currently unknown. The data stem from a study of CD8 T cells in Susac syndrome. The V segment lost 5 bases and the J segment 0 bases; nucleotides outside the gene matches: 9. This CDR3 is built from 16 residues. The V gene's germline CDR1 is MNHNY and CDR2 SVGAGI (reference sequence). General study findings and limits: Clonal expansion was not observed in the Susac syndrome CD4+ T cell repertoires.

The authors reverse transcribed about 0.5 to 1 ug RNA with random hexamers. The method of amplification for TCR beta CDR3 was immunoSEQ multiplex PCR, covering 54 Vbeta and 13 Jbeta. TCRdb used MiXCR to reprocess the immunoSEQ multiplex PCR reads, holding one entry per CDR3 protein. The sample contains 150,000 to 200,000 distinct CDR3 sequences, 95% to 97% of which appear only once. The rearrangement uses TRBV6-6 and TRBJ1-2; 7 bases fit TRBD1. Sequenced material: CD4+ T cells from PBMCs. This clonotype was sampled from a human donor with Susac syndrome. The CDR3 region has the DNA TGTGCCAGCAGTCAACAGGGGCGGGCCTCTAACTATGGCTACACCTTC. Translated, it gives CASSQQGRASNYGYTF.